The following is a T cell receptor (beta chain) sequence with its context. TCRdb keeps only in-frame clones here, not all; method: immunoSEQ multiplex PCR. Found here are about 55,000 clones, around four fifths of them singletons; the top ten hold 11% to 15%. This sample stems from a study of blood T cell repertoires in COVID-19. Across the study: There were acute and convalescent COVID-19 samples, and they came from the United States, Italy and Spain. T cells, B-cell-depleted T cells, or PBMCs supplied cDNA or gDNA.

Germline CDR1 LGHDT, CDR2 YNNKEL (reference sequence). The trim removed 4 bases at V and 2 bases at J, leaving 14 bases unmatched. The CDR3 length is 18 residues. V usage is TRBV3-1 (or the pseudogene TRBV3-2) and J usage is TRBJ2-1; 7 nucleotides match TRBD1. The specimen sequenced was peripheral blood. The receptor comes from a woman in her seventies with acute or convalescent COVID-19. CDR3 sequence (DNA): TGTGCCAGCAGCCCCGACTTTTTGGACAGGACTCCCTACAATGAGCAGTTCTTC. Translating gives CASSPDFLDRTPYNEQFF.